What follows is one T cell receptor beta chain and its context. This sample is drawn from a study of blood T cell repertoires in COVID-19. Study-level information: T cells, B-cell-depleted T cells, or PBMCs supplied cDNA or gDNA.

Some clones are missing from TCRdb's copy, which holds only in-frame ones; the method was immunoSEQ multiplex PCR. This sample has 250,000 or so clones, with roughly nine tenths found just once. Per germline, CDR1 GTSNPN and CDR2 SVGIG (reference sequence). The CDR3 covers 15 residues. V lost 5 bases, J lost 5 bases, and 21 bases lay in between. The origin of this receptor is a woman aged 35 to 49 who had recovered from COVID-19. The sequenced material came from peripheral blood. This chain connects TRBV30 to TRBJ1-1; weak D call: TRBD1 (6 bases). In nucleotides, the CDR3 is TGTGCCTGGGGATCCCCTGCTACAGGGCGGACTGAAGCTTTCTTT. Encoded protein: CAWGSPATGRTEAFF.